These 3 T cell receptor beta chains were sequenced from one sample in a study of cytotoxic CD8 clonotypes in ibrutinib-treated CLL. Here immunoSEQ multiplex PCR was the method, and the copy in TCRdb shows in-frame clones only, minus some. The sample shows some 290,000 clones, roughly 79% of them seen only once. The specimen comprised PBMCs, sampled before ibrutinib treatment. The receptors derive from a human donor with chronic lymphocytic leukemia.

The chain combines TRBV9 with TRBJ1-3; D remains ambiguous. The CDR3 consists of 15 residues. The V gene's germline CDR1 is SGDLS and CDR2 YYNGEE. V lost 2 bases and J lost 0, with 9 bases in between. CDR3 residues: CASSVTQLSGNTIYF. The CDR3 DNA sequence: TGTGCCAGCAGCGTGACACAGCTCTCTGGAAACACCATATATTTT.

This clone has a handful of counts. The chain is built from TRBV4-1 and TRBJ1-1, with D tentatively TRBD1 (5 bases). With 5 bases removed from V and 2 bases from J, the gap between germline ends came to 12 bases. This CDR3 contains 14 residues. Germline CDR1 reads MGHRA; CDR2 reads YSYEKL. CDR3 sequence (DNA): TGCGCCAGCAGCAAACAGACAGCCAACACTGAAGCTTTCTTT. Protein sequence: CASSKQTANTEAFF.

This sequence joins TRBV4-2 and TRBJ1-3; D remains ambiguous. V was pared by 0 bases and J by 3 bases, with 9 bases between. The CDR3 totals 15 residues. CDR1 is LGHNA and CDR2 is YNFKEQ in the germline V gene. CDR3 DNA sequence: TGTGCCAGCAGCCAAGAGTTTGACCTTGGAAACACCATATATTTT. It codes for CASSQEFDLGNTIYF.